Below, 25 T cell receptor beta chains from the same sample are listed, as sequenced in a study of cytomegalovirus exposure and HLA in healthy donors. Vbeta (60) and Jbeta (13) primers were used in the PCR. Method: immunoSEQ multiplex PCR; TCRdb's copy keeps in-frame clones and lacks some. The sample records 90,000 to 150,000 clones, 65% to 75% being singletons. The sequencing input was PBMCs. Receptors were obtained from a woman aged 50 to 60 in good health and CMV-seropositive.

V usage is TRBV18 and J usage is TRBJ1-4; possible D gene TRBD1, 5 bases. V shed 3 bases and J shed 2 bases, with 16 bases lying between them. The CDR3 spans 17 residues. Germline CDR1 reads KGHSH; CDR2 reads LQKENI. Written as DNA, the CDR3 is TGTGCCAGCTCACCCCCGGCGGCACAGGTTACTAATGAAAAACTGTTTTTT. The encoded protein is CASSPPAAQVTNEKLFF.

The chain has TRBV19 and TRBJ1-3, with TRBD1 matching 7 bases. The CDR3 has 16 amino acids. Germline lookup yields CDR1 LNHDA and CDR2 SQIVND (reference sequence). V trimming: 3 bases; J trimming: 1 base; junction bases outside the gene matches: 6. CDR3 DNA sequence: TGTGCCAGTAGTATGGGAACAGGGGCATCTGGAAACACCATATATTTT. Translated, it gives CASSMGTGASGNTIYF.

The CDR3, as DNA: TGCAGCGTTGACAGGGGCTATGGCTACACCTTC. This codes for CSVDRGYGYTF. The chain carries TRBV29-1 and TRBJ1-2; D might be TRBD1 (6 bases). Germline CDR1 reads SQVTM; CDR2 reads ANQGSEA. The CDR3 is 11 amino acids. V lost 3 bases and J 4 bases, leaving 6 bases between the germline ends.

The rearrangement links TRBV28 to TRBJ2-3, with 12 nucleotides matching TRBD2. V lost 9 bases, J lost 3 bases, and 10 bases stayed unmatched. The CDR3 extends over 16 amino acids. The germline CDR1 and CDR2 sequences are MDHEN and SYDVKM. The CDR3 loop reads CASLETSGSSTDTQYF. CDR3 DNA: TGTGCCAGTTTGGAGACTAGCGGGAGCAGTACAGATACGCAGTATTTT.

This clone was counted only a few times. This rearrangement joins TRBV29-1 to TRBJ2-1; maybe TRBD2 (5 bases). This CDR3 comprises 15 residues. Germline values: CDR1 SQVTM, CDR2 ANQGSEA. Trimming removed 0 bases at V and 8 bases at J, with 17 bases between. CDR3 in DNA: TGCAGCGTTGAAGAGGCGATAACTAGTTTGGATGAGCAGTTCTTC. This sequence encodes CSVEEAITSLDEQFF.

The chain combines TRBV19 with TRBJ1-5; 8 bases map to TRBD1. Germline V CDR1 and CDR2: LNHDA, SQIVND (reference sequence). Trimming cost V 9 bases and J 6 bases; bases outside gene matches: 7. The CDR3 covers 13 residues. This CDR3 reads CARATGDRQPQHF. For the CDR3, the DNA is TGTGCCAGGGCGACAGGGGATCGTCAGCCCCAGCATTTT.

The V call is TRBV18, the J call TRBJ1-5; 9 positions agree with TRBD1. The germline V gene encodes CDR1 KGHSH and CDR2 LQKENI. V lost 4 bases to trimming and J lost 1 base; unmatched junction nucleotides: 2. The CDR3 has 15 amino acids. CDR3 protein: CASSLDRGSNQPQHF. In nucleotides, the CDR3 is TGTGCCAGCTCACTGGACAGGGGCAGCAATCAGCCCCAGCATTTT.

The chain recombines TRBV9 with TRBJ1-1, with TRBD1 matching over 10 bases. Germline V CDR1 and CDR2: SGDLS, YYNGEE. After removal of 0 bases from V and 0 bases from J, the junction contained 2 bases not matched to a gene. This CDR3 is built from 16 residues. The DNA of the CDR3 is TGTGCCAGCAGCGTAGGGGGACAGGGGATGAACACTGAAGCTTTCTTT. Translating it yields CASSVGGQGMNTEAFF.

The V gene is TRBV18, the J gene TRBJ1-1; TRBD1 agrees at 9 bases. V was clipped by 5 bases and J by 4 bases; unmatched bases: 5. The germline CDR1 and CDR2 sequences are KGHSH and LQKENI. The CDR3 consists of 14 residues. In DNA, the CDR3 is TGTGCCAGCTCAGAACAGGGGGCATCCACTGAAGCTTTCTTT. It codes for CASSEQGASTEAFF.

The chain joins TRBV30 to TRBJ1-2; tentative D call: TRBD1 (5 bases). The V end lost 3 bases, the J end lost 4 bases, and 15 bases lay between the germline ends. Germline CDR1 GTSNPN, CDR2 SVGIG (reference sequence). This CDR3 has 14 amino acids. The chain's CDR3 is CAWRFAGTSYGYTF. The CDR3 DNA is TGTGCCTGGAGATTTGCGGGGACTAGCTATGGCTACACCTTC.

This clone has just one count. CDR3 in amino acids: CASSLVVGQGPLGQPQHF. The CDR3 region has the DNA TGTGCCAGCAGCTTAGTTGTGGGACAGGGGCCCCTCGGCCAGCCCCAGCATTTT. The chain has TRBV7-9 and TRBJ1-5; the match to TRBD1 covers 10 bases. The J segment lost 7 bases and the V segment lost 1 base, leaving 13 bases of the junction unmatched. The CDR3 contains 18 residues. Germline-derived CDR1 and CDR2 are SEHNR and FQNEAQ (reference sequence).

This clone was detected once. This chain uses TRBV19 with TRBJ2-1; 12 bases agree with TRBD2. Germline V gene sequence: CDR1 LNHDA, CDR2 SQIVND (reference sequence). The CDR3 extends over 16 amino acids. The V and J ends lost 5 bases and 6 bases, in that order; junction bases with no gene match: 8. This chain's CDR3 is CASSRELAGGINEQFF. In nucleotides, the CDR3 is TGTGCCAGTAGTCGTGAACTAGCGGGAGGAATCAATGAGCAGTTCTTC.

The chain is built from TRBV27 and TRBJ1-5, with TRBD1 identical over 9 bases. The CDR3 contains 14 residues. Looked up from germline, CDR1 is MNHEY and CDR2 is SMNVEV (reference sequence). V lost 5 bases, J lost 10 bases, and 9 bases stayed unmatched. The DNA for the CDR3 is TGTGCCAGCAGTAAACAGGGGGCTCTTGATCCCCAGCATTTT. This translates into CASSKQGALDPQHF.

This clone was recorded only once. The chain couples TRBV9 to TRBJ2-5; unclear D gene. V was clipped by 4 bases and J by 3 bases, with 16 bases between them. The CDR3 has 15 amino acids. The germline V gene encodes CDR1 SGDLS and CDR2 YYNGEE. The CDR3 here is CASSQFQQWEETQYF. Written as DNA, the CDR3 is TGTGCCAGCAGCCAGTTTCAACAGTGGGAAGAGACCCAGTACTTC. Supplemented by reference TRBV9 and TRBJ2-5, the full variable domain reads DSGVTQTPKHLITATGQRVTLRCSPRSGDLSVYWYQQSLDQGLQFLIQYYNGEERAKGNILERFSAQQFPDLHSELNLSSLELGDSALYFCASSQFQQWEETQYFGPGTRLLVL.

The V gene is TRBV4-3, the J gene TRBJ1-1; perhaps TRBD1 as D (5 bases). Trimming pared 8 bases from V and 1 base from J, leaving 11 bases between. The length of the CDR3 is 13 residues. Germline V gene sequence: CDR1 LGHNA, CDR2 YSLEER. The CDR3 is CASARDRNTEAFF. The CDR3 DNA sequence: TGCGCCAGCGCTAGAGACAGGAACACTGAAGCTTTCTTT.

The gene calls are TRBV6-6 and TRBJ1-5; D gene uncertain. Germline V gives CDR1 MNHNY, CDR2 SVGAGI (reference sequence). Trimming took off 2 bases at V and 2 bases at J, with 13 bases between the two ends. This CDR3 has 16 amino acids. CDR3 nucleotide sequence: TGTGCCAGCAGTTACCCGGGGTTGAGGGGCAATCAGCCCCAGCATTTT. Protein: CASSYPGLRGNQPQHF.

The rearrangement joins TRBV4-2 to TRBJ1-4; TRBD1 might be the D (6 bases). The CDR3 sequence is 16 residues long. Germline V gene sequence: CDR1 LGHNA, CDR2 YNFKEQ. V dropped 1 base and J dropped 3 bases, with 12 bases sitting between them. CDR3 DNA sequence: TGTGCCAGCAGCCAAGGGACAGCGGAACCTAATGAAAAACTGTTTTTT. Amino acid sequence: CASSQGTAEPNEKLFF.

The CDR3 DNA sequence: TGTGCCAGCAGTGGTGCTAGCGGCTCCTACAATGAGCAGTTCTTC. This translates into CASSGASGSYNEQFF. The rearrangement uses TRBV28 and TRBJ2-1, with TRBD2 matching 7 bases. Trimming took 5 bases from V and 0 from J; bases not matched to a gene: 4. Germline-derived CDR1 and CDR2 are MDHEN and SYDVKM. The CDR3 has 15 amino acids.

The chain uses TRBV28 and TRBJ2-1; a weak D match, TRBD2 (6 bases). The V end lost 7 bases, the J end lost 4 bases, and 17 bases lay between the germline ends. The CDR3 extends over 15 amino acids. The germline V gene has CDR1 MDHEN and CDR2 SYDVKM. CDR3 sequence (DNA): TGTGCCAGCACCGGAGGGACTCAACAGTACAATGAGCAGTTCTTC. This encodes CASTGGTQQYNEQFF.

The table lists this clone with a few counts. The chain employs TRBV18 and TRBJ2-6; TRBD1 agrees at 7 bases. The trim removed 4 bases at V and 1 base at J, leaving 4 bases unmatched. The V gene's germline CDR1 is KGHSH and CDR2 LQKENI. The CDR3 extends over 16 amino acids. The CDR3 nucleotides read TGTGCCAGCTCACGACAGGGATCTTCTGGGGCCAACGTCCTGACTTTC. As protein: CASSRQGSSGANVLTF. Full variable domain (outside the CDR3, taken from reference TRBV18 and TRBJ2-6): NAGVMQNPRHLVRRRGQEARLRCSPMKGHSHVYWYRQLPEEGLKFMVYLQKENIIDESGMPKERFSAEFPKEGPSILRIQQVVRGDSAAYFCASSRQGSSGANVLTFGAGSRLTVL.

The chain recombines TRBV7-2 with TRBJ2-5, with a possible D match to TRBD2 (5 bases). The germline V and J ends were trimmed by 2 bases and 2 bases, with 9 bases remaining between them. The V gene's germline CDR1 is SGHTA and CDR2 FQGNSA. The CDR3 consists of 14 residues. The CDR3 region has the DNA TGTGCCAGCAGCTTAAGCGGTCTGCAAGAGACCCAGTACTTC. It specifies CASSLSGLQETQYF.

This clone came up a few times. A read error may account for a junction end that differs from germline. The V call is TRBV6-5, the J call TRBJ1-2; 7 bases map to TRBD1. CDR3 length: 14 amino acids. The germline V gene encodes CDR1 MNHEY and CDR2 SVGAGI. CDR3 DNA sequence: TGTGCCAGCAGCTACTCCGGGACAGAATATGGCTACACCTTC. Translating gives CASSYSGTEYGYTF.

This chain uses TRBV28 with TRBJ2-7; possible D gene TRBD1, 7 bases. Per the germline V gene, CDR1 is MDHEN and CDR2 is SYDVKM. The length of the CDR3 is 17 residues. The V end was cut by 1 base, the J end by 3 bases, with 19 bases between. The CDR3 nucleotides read TGTGCCAGCAGTTTATCGGCAGGAAACAGGGGAGGCTACGAGCAGTACTTC. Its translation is CASSLSAGNRGGYEQYF.

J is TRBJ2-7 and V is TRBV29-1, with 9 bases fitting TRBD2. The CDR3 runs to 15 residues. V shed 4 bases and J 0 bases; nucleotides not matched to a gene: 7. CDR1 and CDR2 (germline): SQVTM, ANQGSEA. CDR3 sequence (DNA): TGCAGCGTTGTAGCGGGAGTGGGTAGCTCCTACGAGCAGTACTTC. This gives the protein CSVVAGVGSSYEQYF.

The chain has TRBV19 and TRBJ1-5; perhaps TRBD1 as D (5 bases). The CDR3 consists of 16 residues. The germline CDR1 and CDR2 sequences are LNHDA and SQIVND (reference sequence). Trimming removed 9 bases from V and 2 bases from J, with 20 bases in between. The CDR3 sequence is CASAPEGRWGNQPQHF. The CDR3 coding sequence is TGTGCCAGCGCTCCGGAGGGACGGTGGGGCAATCAGCCCCAGCATTTT.